This passage covers 5 T cell receptor beta chains from one sample sequenced in a study of T cell repertoires in cytomegalovirus infection. Their antigen targets remain unknown. TCRdb processed the reads anew with MiXCR; each CDR3 protein has one entry. The sample has fewer than 850,000 distinct CDR3 sequences, 25% to 35% seen once. The sequences come from cultured CD8+ T cells from PBMCs, collected from culture after CMV antigen stimulation. The receptors derive from a human donor in good health (CMV status not recorded). Some clones in this sample may be carry-over from other donors' samples.

This clonotype came up many times. The gene calls are TRBV7-6 and TRBJ1-1; 9 bases line up with TRBD1. The CDR3 consists of 14 residues. Germline loops: CDR1 SGHVS, CDR2 FNYEAQ. The J segment lost 11 bases and the V segment lost 5 bases, leaving 12 bases of the junction unmatched. CDR3 nucleotides: TGTGCCAGCAGCCCAACTCGGTCCGGACAGGGGGCTTTCTTT. This sequence encodes CASSPTRSGQGAFF.

The chain carries TRBV28 and TRBJ2-3; TRBD1 matches 10 bases. Germline V gives CDR1 MDHEN, CDR2 SYDVKM. J gave up 1 base and V 7 bases, and 5 bases lay outside the gene matches. CDR3 length: 15 amino acids. CDR3 nucleotides: TGTGCCAGCACCGCGGGACAGGGGCGCACAGATACGCAGTATTTT. Protein: CASTAGQGRTDTQYF.

The chain uses TRBV7-6 and TRBJ2-5; D gene unclear. V lost 1 base and J lost 0, with 12 bases in between. This CDR3 comprises 16 residues. Per germline, CDR1 SGHVS and CDR2 FNYEAQ. The CDR3 DNA reads TGTGCCAGCAGCTTAGAGCCGGGTTTTTACCAAGAGACCCAGTACTTC. Its translation: CASSLEPGFYQETQYF.

This clonotype was found a few times. The rearrangement joins TRBV4-1 to TRBJ2-7; tentatively, D is TRBD1 or TRBD2 (5 bases each). The CDR3 has 14 amino acids. V was clipped by 6 bases and J by 2 bases, with 14 bases between them. CDR1 is MGHRA and CDR2 is YSYEKL in the germline V gene. In DNA form, the CDR3 reads TGCGCCAGCAGTCGAACAGAGGGGACCTACGAGCAGTACGTC. Translation gives CASSRTEGTYEQYV.

The chain carries TRBV6-5 and TRBJ2-2; TRBD1 matches 9 bases. This CDR3 contains 16 residues. V was clipped by 2 bases and J by 5 bases; unmatched bases: 6. In germline, CDR1 is MNHEY, CDR2 SVGAGI. The DNA for the CDR3 is TGTGCCAGCAGTTACGATTACAGGGGGCGGACCGGGGAGCTGTTTTTT. This gives the protein CASSYDYRGRTGELFF.